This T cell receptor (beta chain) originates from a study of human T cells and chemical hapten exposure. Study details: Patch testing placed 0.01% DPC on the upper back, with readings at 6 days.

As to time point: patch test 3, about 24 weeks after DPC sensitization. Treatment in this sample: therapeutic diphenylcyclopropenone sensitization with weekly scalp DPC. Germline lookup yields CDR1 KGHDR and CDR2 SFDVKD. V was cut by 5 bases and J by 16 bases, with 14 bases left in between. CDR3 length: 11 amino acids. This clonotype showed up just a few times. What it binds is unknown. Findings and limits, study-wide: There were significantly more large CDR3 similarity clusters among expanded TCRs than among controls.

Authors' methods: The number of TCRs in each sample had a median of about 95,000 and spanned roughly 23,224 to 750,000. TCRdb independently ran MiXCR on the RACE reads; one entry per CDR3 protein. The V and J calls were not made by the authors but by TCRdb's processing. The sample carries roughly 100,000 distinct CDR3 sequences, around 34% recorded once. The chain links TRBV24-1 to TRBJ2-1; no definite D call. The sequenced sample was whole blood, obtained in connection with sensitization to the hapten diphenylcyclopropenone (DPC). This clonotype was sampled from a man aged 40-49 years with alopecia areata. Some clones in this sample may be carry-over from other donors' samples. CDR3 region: CATSASGPLFF. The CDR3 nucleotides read TGTGCCACCAGTGCATCCGGGCCACTCTTCTTC.